The clone carrying this T cell receptor (beta chain) has just a few counts. The antigen remains unidentified. The authors reverse transcribed all of the isolated RNA, so sequencing captured expressed TCRB transcripts. Naive, central memory and regulatory T cell samples came to a mean of around 3.5 million reads. Produced via immunoSEQ multiplex PCR; TCRdb's table is partial and in-frame only. The sample lists about 340,000 clones; less than 15% were seen once. With 7 bases removed from V and 8 bases from J, the gap between germline ends came to 11 bases. CDR3 size: 11 residues. The V gene's germline CDR1 is MNHNS and CDR2 SASEGT. These data are taken from a study of beta chain features in type 1 diabetes. The purity of all sorted populations exceeded 95%. Study-level findings and limits: Type 1 diabetes patients showed a moderate but significant shortening of TCRB CDR3s in all four CD4+ subsets.

The chain couples TRBV6-1 to TRBJ1-1; D remains ambiguous. The origin of this receptor is a woman aged 18-29 years with type 1 diabetes. Sequenced input: naive CD4+ T cells from blood. In nucleotides, the CDR3 is TGTGCCAGCATCCTGACTAACGAAGCTTTCTTT. This translates into CASILTNEAFF.